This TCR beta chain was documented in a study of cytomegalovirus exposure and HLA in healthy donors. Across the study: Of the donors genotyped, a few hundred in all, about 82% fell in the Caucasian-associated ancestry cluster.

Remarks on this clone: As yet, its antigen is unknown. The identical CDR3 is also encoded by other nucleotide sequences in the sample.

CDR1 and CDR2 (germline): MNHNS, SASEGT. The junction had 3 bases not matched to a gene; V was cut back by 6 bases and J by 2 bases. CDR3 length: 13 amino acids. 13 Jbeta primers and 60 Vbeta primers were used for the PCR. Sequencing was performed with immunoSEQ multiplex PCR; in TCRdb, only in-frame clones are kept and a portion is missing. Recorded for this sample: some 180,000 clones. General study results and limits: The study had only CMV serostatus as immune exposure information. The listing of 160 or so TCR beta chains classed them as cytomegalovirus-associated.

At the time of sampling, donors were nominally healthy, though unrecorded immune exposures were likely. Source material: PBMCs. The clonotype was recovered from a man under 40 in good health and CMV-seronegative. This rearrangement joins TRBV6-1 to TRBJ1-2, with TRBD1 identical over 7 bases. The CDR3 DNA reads TGTGCCAGCAGACTGACAGGGAACTATGGCTACACCTTC. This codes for CASRLTGNYGYTF.